Below are 9 T cell receptor beta chains sequenced from a single sample in a study of metastatic and nonmetastatic thyroid tumors. Before thyroid surgery, none of the patients had received any treatment. TCRdb re-analyzed the PCR reads through MiXCR. This table holds approximately 20,000 clones, less than 25% found once. The sequenced sample was tumor tissue. The source of these receptors is a female donor with papillary thyroid cancer or a benign thyroid nodule (not recorded which). Some clones in this sample may be carry-over from other donors' samples.

About this clone: A clone one base away is much larger, so this may be a read error. The CDR3 protein is CSSSVAHSHQETQYF. The CDR3 coding sequence is TGTTCCAGCAGCGTAGCCCACTCCCACCAAGAGACCCAGTACTTC. The chain links TRBV9 to TRBJ2-5; D unresolved. Per germline, CDR1 SGDLS and CDR2 YYNGEE. The CDR3 runs to 15 residues.

This clone was counted only a few times. This chain connects TRBV30 to TRBJ2-7; D remains unclear. Germline CDR1 GTSNPN, CDR2 SVGIG (reference sequence). The V and J ends lost 3 bases and 2 bases respectively, with 8 bases between them. This CDR3 spans 12 amino acids. CDR3 nucleotide sequence: TGTGCCTGGAGGGCAGACACCTACGAGCAGTACTTC. Amino acid sequence: CAWRADTYEQYF. Using reference TRBV30 and TRBJ2-7 for the parts outside the CDR3, the full variable domain is SQTIHQWPATLVQPVGSPLSLECTVEGTSNPNLYWYRQAAGRGLQLLFYSVGIGQISSEVPQNLSASRPQDRQFILSSKKLLLSDSGFYLCAWRADTYEQYFGPGTRLTVT.

This clone was recorded at least ten times. V and J are TRBV5-6 and TRBJ2-3, with TRBD1 identical over 8 bases. Germline V gene sequence: CDR1 SGHDT, CDR2 YYEEEE. This CDR3 comprises 14 residues. V was clipped by 4 bases and J by 1 base; unmatched bases: 2. CDR3: CASSTDRGTDTQYF. DNA for the CDR3: TGTGCCAGCAGCACGGACAGGGGCACAGATACGCAGTATTTT.

This clone was picked up many times. This rearrangement joins TRBV27 to TRBJ2-1, with D unresolved. The CDR3 has 14 residues. V shed 3 bases and J shed 6 bases, with 12 bases lying between them. Germline V gene data show CDR1 as MNHEY and CDR2 as SMNVEV (reference sequence). Here the CDR3 DNA reads TGTGCCAGCAGTTTCACCAGTTTTGTCAATGAGCAGTTCTTC. Translation gives CASSFTSFVNEQFF.

This clone was found many times. The chain uses TRBV16 and TRBJ1-2; 9 bases fit TRBD1. V trimming: 4 bases; J trimming: 8 bases; junction bases outside the gene matches: 11. Per germline, CDR1 KGHSY and CDR2 FQNENV. CDR3 size: 15 residues. CDR3 loop: CASSLSGTGMGGYTF. In nucleotides, the CDR3 is TGTGCCAGCAGCCTTTCCGGGACAGGGATGGGCGGCTACACCTTC.

This clone was seen ten or more times. This chain links TRBV28 with TRBJ2-7; weak D call: TRBD2 (5 bases). CDR3 length equals 13 residues. V dropped 1 base and J dropped 5 bases, with 9 bases sitting between them. Germline V gives CDR1 MDHEN, CDR2 SYDVKM. This CDR3 is CASSLSGRNEQYF. The CDR3 DNA is TGTGCCAGCAGTTTATCGGGAAGGAACGAGCAGTACTTC. The variable domain in full, completed from reference TRBV28 and TRBJ2-7, reads DVKVTQSSRYLVKRTGEKVFLECVQDMDHENMFWYRQDPGLGLRLIYFSYDVKMKEKGDIPEGYSVSREKKERFSLILESASTNQTSMYLCASSLSGRNEQYFGPGTRLTVT.

This clone was detected many times. The rearrangement uses TRBV27 and TRBJ1-4; D may be TRBD1 (6 bases). Germline CDR1 MNHEY, CDR2 SMNVEV (reference sequence). The V gene lost 9 bases and the J gene lost 7 bases, with 9 bases spanning the gap. The CDR3 sequence is 11 residues long. CDR3 protein: CASGGGEKLFF. For the CDR3, the DNA is TGTGCCAGTGGAGGGGGTGAAAAACTGTTTTTT.

The chain has TRBV5-1 and TRBJ2-3; D tentatively reads TRBD1 or TRBD2 (6 bases each). Deletions cut 0 bases from V and 7 bases from J, with 21 bases between. CDR1 is SGHRS and CDR2 is YFSETQ in the germline V gene. The CDR3 is made up of 17 amino acids. The CDR3 protein is CASSLVGASEYSHTQYF. The DNA of the CDR3 is TGCGCCAGCAGCTTGGTGGGGGCTAGCGAATACTCCCATACGCAGTATTTT.

This clone was observed once. The rearrangement joins TRBV5-6 to TRBJ2-3, with 8 bases identical to TRBD2. The CDR3 spans 16 residues. V dropped 1 base and J dropped 5; count of bases not matched to a gene: 9. Germline V lookup: CDR1 SGHDT, CDR2 YYEEEE. Here the CDR3 DNA reads TGTGCCAGCAGCTTGAGGAGACTAGCGTCGGGAGATACGCAGTATTTT. Protein: CASSLRRLASGDTQYF.